This T cell receptor (beta chain) was sequenced during a study of tumor and adjacent non-tumor tissue in lung cancer. The wider study: Samples averaged roughly 4.2 million productive TCRbeta reads each. General study results and limits: Compared with tumor, normal lung showed significantly lower TCR diversity.

This clonotype was observed a handful of times. Its antigen is currently unknown. Three rounds of nested PCR, following a modified ARM-PCR protocol, produced the TCRbeta library. TCRdb re-analysed the multiplex PCR reads in MiXCR, keeping a single row per CDR3 protein. The repertoire holds just over 200,000 distinct CDR3 sequences, with around 70% as singletons. The ends were cut back, 3 bases at V and 4 bases at J, with 13 bases in the middle. The CDR3 extends over 15 amino acids. RNA was extracted from bulk tissue without any cell sorting. This clonotype originated in a man aged 55 to 70 with non-small cell lung cancer. The sequenced material came from lung tumor tissue. This chain uses TRBV12-3 or TRBV12-4 with TRBJ1-5; maybe TRBD1 (5 bases). The CDR3 DNA reads TGTGCCAGCAGTTTTTGGGGGGGAAGAAATCAGCCCCAGCATTTT. Protein sequence: CASSFWGGRNQPQHF.